The clone carrying this TCR beta chain was detected only once. No antigen is known for it. This specimen comes from a study of cytomegalovirus exposure and HLA in healthy donors. The ends lost 9 bases at V and 4 bases at J; junction bases unmatched: 3. The CDR3 consists of 12 residues. Germline values: CDR1 SNHLY, CDR2 FYNNEI. Overall study results and limits: Researchers reported that a few CMV-associated chains were confirmed in vitro as CMV antigen-specific. The authors enumerated roughly 160 TCR beta chains as linked to cytomegalovirus.

PCR employed 60 Vbeta and 13 Jbeta primers. Per the original methods: Per a later analysis, the number of unique TCR beta chains was about 78 million, of which 8.5 million to 11 million were shared. Clones were sequenced by immunoSEQ multiplex PCR, and TCRdb holds only the in-frame ones, with some missing. Clonal size and the V and J genes are those of that table, whereas D and trimming came from the DNA. Counted here are approximately 110,000 clones, around 70% occurring once; the ten biggest clones make up roughly 4.2%. This TCR derives from a woman between 35 and 50 years old in good health and CMV-seropositive. Sequencing used PBMCs. V and J are TRBV2 and TRBJ1-1, with 9 bases matching TRBD1. The CDR3 here is CARQGAGTEAFF. DNA of the CDR3: TGTGCCAGACAGGGGGCCGGCACTGAAGCTTTCTTT.